The 3 T cell receptor beta chains below all came from one sample that was sequenced in a study of yellow fever vaccine responses in identical twins (dated by TCRdb to 2017 to 2018). The library was made by RT-PCR. The instrument given in TCRdb is Illumina HiSeq 2500. TCRdb reran the public reads through fastp at Q25 and MiXCR, keeping productive beta chains. Each CDR3 protein gets just one entry, which takes the most common genes and DNA from the rows behind it. Here the sample has 2,500 or so distinct CDR3 sequences; less than 90% occur a single time. Together, the top ten hold around 4.5% of the sample. Sequencing used T cells from blood (PBMCs), unsorted or a sorted subset (not recorded which), obtained before or after yellow fever vaccination (not recorded which). These receptors originate from a woman aged 18 to 35 who received the yellow fever vaccine. Donor details come from another sample of the same person, matched by shared clones.

The chain links TRBV10-3 to TRBJ1-4, with 7 nucleotides matching TRBD1. Germline lookup yields CDR1 ENHRY and CDR2 SYGVKD. Unmatched junction bases numbered 6, after V lost 10 bases and J lost 4 bases. This CDR3 is 13 amino acids long. This CDR3 reads CATTTGNNEKLFF. The CDR3 DNA reads as TGTGCCACCACGACAGGGAATAATGAAAAACTGTTTTTT.

The sample holds one count of this clonotype. The genes are TRBV15 and TRBJ2-1; TRBD1 is a possible D gene (5 bases). V was clipped by 3 bases and J by 2 bases, with 11 bases between them. Germline V gene lookup returns CDR1 LNHNV and CDR2 YYDKDF (reference sequence). The CDR3 loop spans 15 amino acids. The CDR3 spells CATSSSQDTYNEQFF. The DNA of the CDR3 is TGTGCCACCAGCAGTTCACAGGATACCTACAATGAGCAGTTCTTC.

The gene calls are TRBV6-2 or TRBV6-3 and TRBJ1-3; D gene unclear. Germline V gives CDR1 MNHEY, CDR2 SVGEGT. CDR3 length: 16 amino acids. Trimming removed 0 bases at V and 7 bases at J, with 16 bases between. CDR3 region: CASSYSLTDSGNTIYF. The CDR3 nucleotides are TGTGCCAGCAGTTACTCGTTGACCGATTCCGGGAACACCATATATTTT.